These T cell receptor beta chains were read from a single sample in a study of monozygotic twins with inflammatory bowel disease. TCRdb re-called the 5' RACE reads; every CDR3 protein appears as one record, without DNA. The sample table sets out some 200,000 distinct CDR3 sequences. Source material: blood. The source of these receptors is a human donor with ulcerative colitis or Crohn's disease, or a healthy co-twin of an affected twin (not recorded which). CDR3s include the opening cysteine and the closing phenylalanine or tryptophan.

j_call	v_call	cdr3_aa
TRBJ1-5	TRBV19	CASSPSGNQPQHF
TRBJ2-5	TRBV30	CACKKGQGGPQETQYF
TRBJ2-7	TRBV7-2	CASSFWTGSKTYEQYF
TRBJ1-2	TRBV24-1	CATSETGNGYTF
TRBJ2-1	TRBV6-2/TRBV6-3	CASSYHTGPSGGNEQFF
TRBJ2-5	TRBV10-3	CAIRGGQSAETQYF
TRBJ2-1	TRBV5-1	CASSPGTGGGEQFF
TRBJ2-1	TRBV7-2	CASSLESWGEQFF
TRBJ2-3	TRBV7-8	CASSLASSGSTDTQYF
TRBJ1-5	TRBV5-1	CASSRDSSNQPQHF
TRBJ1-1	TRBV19	CASSRHLTGDRRDTEAFF
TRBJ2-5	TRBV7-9	CASSLGSWAQETQYF
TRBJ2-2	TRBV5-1	CASSLDSGTGELFF
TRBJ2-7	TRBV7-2	CASSLDWRSYEQYF
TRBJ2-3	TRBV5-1	CASSLNRGDTQYF
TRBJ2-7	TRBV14	CASSQLSGGGSTYEQYF
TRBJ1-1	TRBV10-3	CASRQGVDTEAFF
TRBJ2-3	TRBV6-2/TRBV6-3	CASREETGWATDTQYF
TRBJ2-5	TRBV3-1	CASSQGTGGWETQYF
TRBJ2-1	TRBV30	CAWGAGGMTEQFF
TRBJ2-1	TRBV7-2	CASSLVAAYNEQFF
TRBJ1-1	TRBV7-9	CASSPRDRGVTEAFF
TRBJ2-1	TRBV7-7	CASSLGSGLAREQFF
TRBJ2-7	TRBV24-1	CATSDGSATLRGQYF
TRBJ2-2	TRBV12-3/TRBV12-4	CASSFGSGELFF
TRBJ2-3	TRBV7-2	CASSFSLGPDTQYF
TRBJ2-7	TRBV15	CATSRDEFTYEQYF
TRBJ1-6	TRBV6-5	CASSTRVSPLHF
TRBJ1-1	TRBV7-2	CASSTPTTYRHTEAFF
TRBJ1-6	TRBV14	CASSQVPWSSYNSPLHF
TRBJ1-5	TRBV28	CASSEKGGGSNQPQHF
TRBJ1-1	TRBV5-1	CASSPGRDMNTEAFF
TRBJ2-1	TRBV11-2	CASWGGNEQFF